The following is a T cell receptor (beta chain) sequence with its context. Antigen unknown. The CDR3 sequence is 14 residues long. V gave up 4 bases and J gave up 4 bases; unmatched junction bases: 2. Germline CDR1 is SGHAT and CDR2 is FQNNGV. This entry comes from a study of OX40 agonist ivuxolimab in advanced cancers. Study results and caveats: CD8+ T cells showed, on average, more clonal expansion than CD4+ cells. Both blood CD4+ and CD8+ T cells showed clonal growth by week 6 at 0.1 to 3.0 mg/kg.

Using immunoSEQ multiplex PCR, the repertoire was profiled, and TCRdb retains in-frame clones only, with some absent. The sample shows approximately 75,000 clones, about 88% of them seen only once. Prior autoimmune disease or systemic immunosuppression barred patients. The chain couples TRBV11-2 to TRBJ2-5; TRBD2 matches 11 bases. The clonotype originates from an adult with an advanced solid tumor such as melanoma, head and neck, liver or kidney cancer. The material sequenced was CD4+ or CD8+ T cells sorted from blood, taken in a trial of the OX40 agonist ivuxolimab. CDR3 nucleotides: TGTGCCAGCAGCTCCGGACTAGCGGGAGAGACCCAGTACTTC. Translating it yields CASSSGLAGETQYF.